These 18 T cell receptor beta chains originate from one sample sequenced in a study of T cells in Graves' hyperthyroidism and ophthalmopathy. What was amplified from RNA transcripts were TCR beta CDR3 regions. First-round RT-PCR with HTBI primers amplified the TCR CDR3 region. TCRdb itself ran the multiplex PCR reads through MiXCR, one entry per CDR3 protein. This sample yields around 700,000 distinct CDR3 sequences, of which around a sixth are seen a single time; 15% to 20% belongs to the top ten. Sample: blood. All receptors come from a woman between 45 and 60 years old with Graves' hyperthyroidism that later progressed to Graves' ophthalmopathy.

CDR3 loop: CASSQSRDFGYEQYF. The DNA of the CDR3 is TGCGCCAGCAGCCAGTCCAGGGATTTTGGCTACGAGCAGTACTTC. The chain carries TRBV4-1 and TRBJ2-7; the D gene is possibly TRBD1 (5 bases). The CDR3 loop spans 15 amino acids. Trimming cost V 3 bases and J 3 bases, with 15 bases left between them. The germline CDR1 and CDR2 sequences are MGHRA and YSYEKL.

This clonotype was found many times. The chain carries TRBV27 and TRBJ1-6; D is possibly TRBD1 (6 bases). The CDR3 spans 14 residues. Trimming took off 3 bases at V and 7 bases at J, with 10 bases between the two ends. In germline, CDR1 is MNHEY, CDR2 SMNVEV (reference sequence). CDR3 loop: CASSFGRGNSPLHF. CDR3 DNA: TGTGCCAGCAGTTTCGGCAGGGGCAATTCACCCCTCCACTTT.

This clonotype was counted at least ten times. The rearrangement joins TRBV12-3 or TRBV12-4 to TRBJ1-5, with a weak D call TRBD1 (6 bases). This CDR3 comprises 14 residues. V lost 5 bases and J 6 bases, leaving 14 bases between the germline ends. This CDR3 is CASSLQGGGQPQHF. The CDR3 nucleotides read TGTGCCAGCAGTCTACAGGGAGGCGGTCAGCCCCAGCATTTT.

This clonotype has ten or more counts. The chain links TRBV15 to TRBJ1-6, with 7 bases lining up with TRBD1. From germline, CDR1 is LNHNV and CDR2 YYDKDF (reference sequence). Losses at the gene ends were 0 bases for V and 7 bases for J; bases not matched to a gene: 9. This CDR3 has 17 residues. The chain's CDR3 is CATSRDLDRSSNSPLHF. The CDR3 coding sequence is TGTGCCACCAGCAGAGATCTGGACAGGTCATCCAATTCACCCCTCCACTTT.

Comment on this clonotype: Germline and junction disagree at one end, which may indicate a read error. The chain couples TRBV5-4 to TRBJ1-4; no clear D. CDR1 is SGHNT and CDR2 is YYREEE in the germline V gene (reference sequence). The CDR3 consists of 15 residues. For the CDR3, the DNA is TGTGCCAGCAGCTTGGGCAAGGCAACTAATGAAGAACTGTTTTTT. It is translated as CASSLGKATNEELFF.

The rearrangement links TRBV19 to TRBJ2-7; D not certain. This CDR3 has 13 amino acids. Germline CDR1 reads LNHDA; CDR2 reads SQIVND (reference sequence). Trimming shortened V by 5 bases and J by 7 bases, and 15 bases separated the two germline ends. The CDR3 sequence: CASSPRLTLEQYF. CDR3 DNA: TGTGCCAGTAGTCCGCGATTGACTTTGGAGCAGTACTTC.

This clonotype was picked up a small number of times. V and J are TRBV6-1 and TRBJ1-4; D not certain. The CDR3 contains 16 residues. The ends were cut back, 8 bases at V and 4 bases at J, with 20 bases in the middle. The V gene's germline CDR1 is MNHNS and CDR2 SASEGT. DNA for the CDR3: TGTGCCAGCTCCTCCCCGGGAAAGGCAGATAATGAAAAACTGTTTTTT. It yields the protein CASSSPGKADNEKLFF.

This clonotype occurred many times. The J gene is TRBJ1-2, the V gene TRBV5-1, with D uncertain. Germline CDR1 and CDR2: SGHRS and YFSETQ. Trimming pared 4 bases from V and 6 bases from J, leaving 19 bases between. This CDR3 has 15 residues. The CDR3 region has the DNA TGCGCCAGCAGCACTCAAGTGGCCTATGTAGATGGCTACACCTTC. Its translation: CASSTQVAYVDGYTF.

The V call is TRBV7-9, the J call TRBJ1-1; D is undetermined. CDR1 is SEHNR and CDR2 is FQNEAQ in the germline V gene (reference sequence). This CDR3 is built from 14 residues. The V gene lost 1 base and the J gene lost 3 bases, with 9 bases spanning the gap. The CDR3, as DNA: TGTGCCAGCAGCTTAGTTCGGGCCCACACTGAAGCTTTCTTT. It translates to CASSLVRAHTEAFF.

This clonotype came up many times. V usage is TRBV3-1 and J usage is TRBJ1-4; D uncertain. Per the germline V gene, CDR1 is LGHDT and CDR2 is YNNKEL (reference sequence). The CDR3 contains 14 residues. V lost 0 bases, J lost 11 bases, and 13 bases lay in between. In nucleotides, the CDR3 is TGTGCCAGCAGCCAAGATTTCGACCCGGCGAAACTGTTTTTT. It is translated as CASSQDFDPAKLFF.

In its sample, this clonotype was seen a few times. The chain's CDR3 is CASSIEMAGNTIYF. In DNA form, the CDR3 reads TGTGCCAGCAGTATAGAGATGGCTGGAAACACCATATATTTT. The V and J genes are TRBV6-2 or TRBV6-3 and TRBJ1-3; D unresolved. With 5 bases removed from V and 2 bases from J, the gap between germline ends came to 10 bases. CDR3 length equals 14 residues. Germline V CDR1 and CDR2: MNHEY, SVGEGT.

V usage is TRBV3-1 and J usage is TRBJ1-2; D is ambiguous. CDR1 is LGHDT, CDR2 YNNKEL, per germline (reference sequence). Trimming took off 4 bases at V and 6 bases at J, with 15 bases between the two ends. This CDR3 has 14 amino acids. In nucleotides, the CDR3 is TGTGCCAGCAGCCTCCTAGTAGAGCGGGATGGCTACACCTTC. Its protein product is CASSLLVERDGYTF.

The rearrangement links TRBV9 to TRBJ1-5, with D tentatively TRBD1 (5 bases). The V gene's germline CDR1 is SGDLS and CDR2 YYNGEE. V was clipped by 6 bases and J by 6 bases, with 22 bases between them. The CDR3 consists of 16 residues. The CDR3 loop is CASNLDGHQFSQPQHF. CDR3 nucleotide sequence: TGTGCCAGCAACTTGGACGGACATCAATTCAGTCAGCCCCAGCATTTT.

The rearrangement joins TRBV20-1 to TRBJ1-5, with 8 nucleotides matching TRBD1. This CDR3 comprises 18 residues. The ends lost 0 bases at V and 0 bases at J; junction bases unmatched: 10. CDR1 is DFQATT, CDR2 SNEGSKA, per germline (reference sequence). The CDR3 protein is CSARDAGQGDYSNQPQHF. As DNA, the CDR3 is TGCAGTGCTAGAGATGCCGGACAGGGTGATTATAGCAATCAGCCCCAGCATTTT.

This clonotype showed up many times. This chain uses TRBV5-1 with TRBJ1-1; D is uncertain. Germline-derived CDR1 and CDR2 are SGHRS and YFSETQ. There are 13 residues in the CDR3. V shed 0 bases and J shed 5 bases, with 8 bases lying between them. CDR3 amino acids: CASSLAGQTEAFF. The CDR3 nucleotides are TGCGCCAGCAGCTTGGCAGGCCAGACTGAAGCTTTCTTT.

With respect to this clonotype: Just one base apart from a much larger clone, this may be a read error. The genes are TRBV2 and TRBJ2-3, with 8 bases fitting TRBD2. Trimming removed 6 bases from V and 7 bases from J; junction bases left unmatched: 15. Germline CDR1 SNHLY, CDR2 FYNNEI. This CDR3 is built from 16 residues. The CDR3 DNA sequence: TGTGCCAGCAGGGGGCAGCGGGGGCCGACCAGATATACGCAGTATTTT. This gives the protein CASRGQRGPTRYTQYF.

This clonotype occurred once. J is TRBJ2-5 and V is TRBV7-9; TRBD2 matches 9 bases. The germline gives CDR1 SEHNR, CDR2 FQNEAQ (reference sequence). The ends lost 5 bases at V and 6 bases at J; junction bases unmatched: 10. The CDR3 is 15 residues long. CDR3 residues: CASSPGGGGRQTQYF. CDR3 bases: TGTGCCAGCAGCCCGGGCGGGGGGGGTCGCCAGACCCAGTACTTC.

This CDR3 is CASSETGPPSIQYF. For the CDR3, the DNA is TGTGCCAGCAGTGAAACCGGGCCCCCGAGCATTCAGTACTTC. The chain couples TRBV6-1 to TRBJ2-4, with D unclear. Trimming stripped 2 bases from V and 9 bases from J, with 14 bases between. The CDR3 extends over 14 amino acids. The germline V gene has CDR1 MNHNS and CDR2 SASEGT.